This T cell receptor (beta chain) was identified during a study of T cells in Graves' hyperthyroidism and ophthalmopathy. General study findings and limits: Blood held most thyroid clonotypes expanded above 0.001 frequency.

Germline loops: CDR1 DFQATT, CDR2 SNEGSKA (reference sequence). The CDR3 runs 15 residues. The V gene end was trimmed by 0 bases and the J gene end by 7 bases; junction bases not matched to a gene: 7. Ahead of any ophthalmopathy symptoms, the blood sample was obtained at the first diagnosis of hyperthyroidism. The CDR3 regions of TCR beta were amplified from RNA transcripts. An initial round of RT-PCR targeting the TCR CDR3 relied on the HTBI primer set. TCRdb independently ran MiXCR on the multiplex PCR reads; one entry per CDR3 protein. In the table there are around 300,000 distinct CDR3 sequences, about an eighth of which are singletons. Many counts were recorded for this clonotype. Antigen: not known.

This clonotype was sampled from a woman aged 25 to 39 with Graves' hyperthyroidism that later progressed to Graves' ophthalmopathy. The chain is built from TRBV20-1 and TRBJ2-7, with 12 nucleotides matching TRBD1. The specimen was blood. CDR3 DNA: TGCAGTGCTAGAGATGGGGGACAGGGGGCGTGGGAGCAGTACTTC. Residues: CSARDGGQGAWEQYF.